This TCR beta chain was recovered during a study of T cell responses to AZD1222 COVID-19 vaccine. Generated by immunoSEQ multiplex PCR, the TCRdb table keeps only in-frame clones and is missing some. Of roughly 100,000 clones listed, 85% to 90% are singletons. Germline loops: CDR1 SGHDT, CDR2 YYEEEE. This CDR3 spans 13 amino acids. Losses at the gene ends were 4 bases for V and 10 bases for J; bases not matched to a gene: 8. The gene calls are TRBV5-6 and TRBJ2-5; 9 nucleotides agree with TRBD1. The material sequenced was peripheral blood, taken on day 0 of AZD1222 vaccination. The origin of this receptor is an adult in good health. The CDR3 sequence: CASSRGTGQDQYF. The CDR3 DNA is TGTGCCAGCAGCAGGGGGACAGGGCAAGACCAGTACTTC.